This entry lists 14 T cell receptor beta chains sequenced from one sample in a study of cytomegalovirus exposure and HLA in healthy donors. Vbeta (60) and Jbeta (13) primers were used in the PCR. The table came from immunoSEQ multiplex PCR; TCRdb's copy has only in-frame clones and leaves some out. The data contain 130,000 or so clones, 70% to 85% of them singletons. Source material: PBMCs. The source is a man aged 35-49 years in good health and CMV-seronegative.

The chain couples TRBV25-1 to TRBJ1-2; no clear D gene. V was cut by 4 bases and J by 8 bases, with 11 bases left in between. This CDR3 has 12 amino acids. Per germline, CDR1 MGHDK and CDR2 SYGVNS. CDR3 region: CASSGLVSGYTF. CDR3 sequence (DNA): TGTGCCAGCAGTGGTCTGGTGAGCGGCTACACCTTC.

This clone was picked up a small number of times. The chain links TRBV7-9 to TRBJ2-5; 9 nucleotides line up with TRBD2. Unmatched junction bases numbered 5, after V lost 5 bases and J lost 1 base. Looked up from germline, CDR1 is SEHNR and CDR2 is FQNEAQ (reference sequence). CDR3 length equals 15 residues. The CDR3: CASSPPGLAQETQYF. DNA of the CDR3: TGTGCCAGCAGCCCCCCGGGACTAGCCCAAGAGACCCAGTACTTC.

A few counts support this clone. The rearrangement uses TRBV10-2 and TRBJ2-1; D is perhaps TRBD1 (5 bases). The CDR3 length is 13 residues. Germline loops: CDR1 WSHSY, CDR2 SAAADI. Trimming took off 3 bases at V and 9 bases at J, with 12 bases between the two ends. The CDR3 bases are TGCGCCAGCAGTGAAGGCATAAGGGGTGAGCAGTTCTTC. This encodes CASSEGIRGEQFF.

CDR3 DNA: TGTGCCAGCAGGGGGACTAGCGGGATGAATACGCAGTATTTT. This codes for CASRGTSGMNTQYF. The V call is TRBV27, the J call TRBJ2-3; 13 bases match TRBD2. The germline V gene encodes CDR1 MNHEY and CDR2 SMNVEV (reference sequence). With 6 bases clipped from V and 7 bases from J, the junction kept 4 bases outside the gene matches. This CDR3 comprises 14 residues.

The CDR3 is CASSAGTAYEKLFF. As DNA, the CDR3 is TGTGCCAGTTCTGCCGGGACAGCATATGAAAAACTGTTTTTT. This chain uses TRBV19 with TRBJ1-4; 7 bases map to TRBD1. Germline assignment: CDR1 LNHDA and CDR2 SQIVND (reference sequence). The trim removed 8 bases at V and 6 bases at J, leaving 9 bases unmatched. CDR3 length equals 14 residues.

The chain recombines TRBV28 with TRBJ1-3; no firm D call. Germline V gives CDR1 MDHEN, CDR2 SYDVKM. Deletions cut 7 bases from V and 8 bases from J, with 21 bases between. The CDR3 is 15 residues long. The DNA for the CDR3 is TGTGCCAGCACTTTCGGGGATAGAATCGCGGACACCATATATTTT. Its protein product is CASTFGDRIADTIYF.

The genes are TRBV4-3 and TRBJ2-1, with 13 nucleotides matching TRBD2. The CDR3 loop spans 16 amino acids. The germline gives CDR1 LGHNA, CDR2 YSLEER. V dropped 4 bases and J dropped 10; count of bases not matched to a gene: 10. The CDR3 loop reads CASSLLLRTSGGEQFF. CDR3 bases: TGCGCCAGCAGCCTACTCCTTAGGACTAGCGGGGGAGAGCAGTTCTTC.

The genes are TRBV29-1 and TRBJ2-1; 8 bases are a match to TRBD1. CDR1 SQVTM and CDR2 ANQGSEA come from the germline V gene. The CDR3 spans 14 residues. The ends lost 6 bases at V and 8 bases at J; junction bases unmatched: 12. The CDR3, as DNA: TGCAGCGTCGAAAGGACAGGGAGTGTTGATGAGCAGTTCTTC. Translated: CSVERTGSVDEQFF.

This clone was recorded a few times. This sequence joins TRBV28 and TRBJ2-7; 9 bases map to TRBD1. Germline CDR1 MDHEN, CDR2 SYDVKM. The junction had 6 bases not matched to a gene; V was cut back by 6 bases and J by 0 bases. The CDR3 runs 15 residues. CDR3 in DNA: TGTGCCAGCAGCTCGACAGGGGGAGGCTCCTACGAGCAGTACTTC. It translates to CASSSTGGGSYEQYF.

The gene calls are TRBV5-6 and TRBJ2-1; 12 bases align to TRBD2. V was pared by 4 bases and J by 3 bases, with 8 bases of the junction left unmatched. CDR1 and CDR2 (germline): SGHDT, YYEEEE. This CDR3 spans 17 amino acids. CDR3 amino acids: CASSSHLAGGGYNEQFF. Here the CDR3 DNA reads TGTGCCAGCAGCAGTCACCTAGCGGGAGGGGGCTACAATGAGCAGTTCTTC.

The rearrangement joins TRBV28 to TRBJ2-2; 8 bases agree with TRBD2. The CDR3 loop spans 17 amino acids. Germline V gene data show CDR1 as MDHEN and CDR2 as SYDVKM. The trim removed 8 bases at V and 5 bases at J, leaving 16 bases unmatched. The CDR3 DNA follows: TGTGCCAGCGGGCGGACTAGCAAGTCGATATATACCGGGGAGCTGTTTTTT. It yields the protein CASGRTSKSIYTGELFF.

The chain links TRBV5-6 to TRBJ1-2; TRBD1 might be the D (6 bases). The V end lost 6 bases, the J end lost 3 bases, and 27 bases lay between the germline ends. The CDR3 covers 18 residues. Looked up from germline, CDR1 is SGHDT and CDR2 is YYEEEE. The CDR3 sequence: CASTLWTAYKPSDYGYTF. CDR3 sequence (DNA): TGTGCCAGCACTTTGTGGACAGCTTACAAACCTTCGGACTATGGCTACACCTTC. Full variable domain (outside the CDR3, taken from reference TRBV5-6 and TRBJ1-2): DAGVTQSPTHLIKTRGQQVTLRCSPKSGHDTVSWYQQALGQGPQFIFQYYEEEERQRGNFPDRFSGHQFPNYSSELNVNALLLGDSALYLCASTLWTAYKPSDYGYTFGSGTRLTVV.

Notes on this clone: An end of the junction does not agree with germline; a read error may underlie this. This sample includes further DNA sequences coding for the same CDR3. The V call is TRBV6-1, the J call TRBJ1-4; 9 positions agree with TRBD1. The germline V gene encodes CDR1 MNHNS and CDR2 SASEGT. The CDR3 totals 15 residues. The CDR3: CASRSTGGGGEKLFF. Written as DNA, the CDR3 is TGCGCCAGCAGATCCACAGGGGGCGGTGGTGAAAAACTGTTTTTT.

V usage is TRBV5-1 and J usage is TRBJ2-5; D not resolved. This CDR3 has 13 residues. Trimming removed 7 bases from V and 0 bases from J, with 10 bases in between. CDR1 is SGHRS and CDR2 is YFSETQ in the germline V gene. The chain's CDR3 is CASGAENQETQYF. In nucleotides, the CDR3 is TGCGCCAGCGGCGCGGAGAACCAAGAGACCCAGTACTTC.